Following are 23 T cell receptor beta chains from one sample sequenced in a study of T cells in women clearing cervical HPV infection. This table comes from immunoSEQ multiplex PCR, and its TCRdb copy is limited to in-frame clones, with some not included. The sample totals tens of thousands of clones; its top ten clones hold approximately 2.6%. Sequenced: blood buffy coat. Every receptor here comes from a woman aged 18-70 years with a cervical HPV16 infection that either progressed to CIN3+ or cleared (not recorded which).

As concerns this clone: The read comes to an end 3 residues before the CDR3 does, leaving the germline J gene to fill in the end. The genes are TRBV12-3 or TRBV12-4 and TRBJ1-3, with 7 bases matching TRBD1. V lost 5 bases and J lost 1; bases outside the gene matches: 5. The CDR3 is 15 residues long. CDR3 DNA (partial): TGTGCCAGCAGTCTAGACAGGGCTTCTGGAAACACC. Its translation: CASSLDRASGNT. The full CDR3 is CASSLDRASGNTIYF.

About this clone: The read terminates 3 residues before the CDR3 end, so the remaining end is supplied by the germline J gene. The chain is built from TRBV20-1 and TRBJ2-1, with 7 positions matching TRBD2. V shed 2 bases, J shed 0 bases, and the junction held 1 base outside the gene matches. The V gene's germline CDR1 is DFQATT and CDR2 SNEGSKA (reference sequence). The CDR3 is 14 residues long. The CDR3 protein is CSARRTSSYNEQFF. The part of the CDR3 DNA that was read is TGCAGTGCTAGACGGACTAGCTCCTACAATGAG.

In the case of this clone: The DNA ends 3 residues before the CDR3 does, and the rest of the CDR3 is filled in from the germline J gene. The chain combines TRBV7-9 with TRBJ1-2; D possibly corresponds to TRBD1 (5 bases). The CDR3 contains 14 residues. Per the germline V gene, CDR1 is SEHNR and CDR2 is FQNEAQ (reference sequence). The CDR3 sequence is CASSAGTSGSDYTF. CDR3 bases read: TGTGCCAGCAGCGCCGGGACTAGCGGGTCGGAC.

Turning to this clone: The read finishes 3 residues shy of the CDR3 end, and the germline J gene is used to complete it. The rearrangement uses TRBV10-2 and TRBJ2-5, with D perhaps TRBD2 (5 bases). Per the germline V gene, CDR1 is WSHSY and CDR2 is SAAADI. Trimming removed 8 bases at V and 4 bases at J, with 8 bases between. The CDR3 covers 11 residues. The CDR3 sequence is CASLAGETQYF. The CDR3 DNA, read in part, is TGCGCCAGCTTGGCGGGAGAGACC.

The sequenced part of the CDR3 DNA is TGTGCCTTTGAGCGAGGGGGATTCACCGGGGAG. Residues: CAFERGGFTGE. The CDR3, in full, reads CAFERGGFTGELFF. J is TRBJ2-2 and V is TRBV30, with TRBD1 as a possible D gene (6 bases). The observed sequence ends 3 residues before the CDR3 terminus, with the missing tail filled in from the germline J gene. The length of the CDR3 is 14 residues. Germline V gives CDR1 GTSNPN, CDR2 SVGIG (reference sequence). V was clipped by 7 bases and J by 4 bases, with 16 bases between them.

Worth noting for this clone: Read coverage stops 3 residues before the CDR3 terminus; the germline J gene supplies the remainder. The gene calls are TRBV20-1 and TRBJ2-6; D not certain. The germline CDR1 and CDR2 sequences are DFQATT and SNEGSKA (reference sequence). The CDR3 totals 14 residues. V lost 1 base and J lost 3, with 7 bases in between. The CDR3 sequence: CSARVLGGANVLTF. CDR3 DNA, as far as it was read: TGCAGTGCTAGAGTCCTAGGTGGGGCCAACGTC.

The CDR3 loop reads CAWSQDRIPLGTQYF. The CDR3 bases that were read are TGTGCCTGGAGCCAAGACAGAATTCCTTTGGGGACC. V gene TRBV30 combines with J gene TRBJ2-5, with D tentatively TRBD1 (5 bases). Coverage ceases 3 residues before the CDR3 finishes, and the germline J gene fills in the end. The germline CDR1 and CDR2 sequences are GTSNPN and SVGIG (reference sequence). CDR3 length equals 15 residues. V was cut by 3 bases and J by 7 bases, with 21 bases left in between.

In regard to this clone: The read halts 3 residues ahead of the CDR3 end, with the missing end drawn from the germline J gene. This chain uses TRBV7-8 with TRBJ2-4, with D maybe TRBD1 (6 bases). CDR3 length: 18 residues. In germline, CDR1 is SGHVS, CDR2 FQNEAQ. The CDR3 reads CASSLGVLGQTLPQPQYF. The sequenced part of the CDR3 DNA is TGTGCCAGCAGCTTAGGCGTTTTAGGACAGACATTACCTCAGCCT.

To note about this clone: Read sequence stops 3 residues before the CDR3 end, and the germline J gene provides the missing end. The rearrangement links TRBV7-3 to TRBJ2-3, with a weak D call TRBD1 (5 bases). Trimming took 5 bases from V and 4 from J, leaving 13 bases between them. The germline gives CDR1 SGHTA, CDR2 FQGTGA. CDR3 length: 14 amino acids. The sequenced CDR3 bases are TGTGCCAGCAGCGAAAGGGGTTCTGCAGATACG. Translating it yields CASSERGSADT. The complete CDR3 protein is CASSERGSADTQYF.

Concerning this clone: With the read ending 3 residues before the CDR3 end, the germline J gene is used to fill in that end. V gene TRBV20-1 combines with J gene TRBJ2-5, with 7 bases matching TRBD2. The CDR3 sequence is 16 residues long. Unmatched junction bases numbered 14, after V lost 4 bases and J lost 3 bases. The germline gives CDR1 DFQATT, CDR2 SNEGSKA (reference sequence). The sequenced part of the CDR3 DNA is TGCAGTGCTATACGGGACGGCGGACTAGACAAAGAGACC. Amino acids: CSAIRDGGLDKET. The whole CDR3 sequence is CSAIRDGGLDKETQYF.

In regard to this clone: Read sequence stops 3 residues before the CDR3 end, and the germline J gene provides the missing end. The V and J genes are TRBV7-3 and TRBJ2-1; possible D gene TRBD2, 5 bases. Germline values: CDR1 SGHTA, CDR2 FQGTGA. This CDR3 region has 15 residues. The V and J ends lost 2 bases and 0 bases respectively, with 8 bases between them. The CDR3 reads CASSLEGFSYNEQFF. The DNA read from the CDR3 is TGTGCCAGCAGCTTAGAGGGCTTCTCCTACAATGAG.

On this clone: The read falls 3 residues short of the CDR3 end, and the missing part is taken from the germline J gene. The genes are TRBV20-1 and TRBJ2-3, with TRBD1 matching over 8 bases. Trimming removed 6 bases from V and 2 bases from J; junction bases left unmatched: 7. The V gene's germline CDR1 is DFQATT and CDR2 SNEGSKA (reference sequence). This CDR3 is 14 amino acids long. The CDR3 is CSATDRVNTDTQYF. The DNA read from the CDR3 is TGCAGTGCCACGGACAGGGTCAACACAGATACG.

Worth noting for this clone: Sequencing ends 3 residues short of the CDR3 end; the germline J gene provides the rest. J is TRBJ2-4 and V is TRBV6-2 or TRBV6-3; a weak D match, TRBD1 (6 bases). The germline V gene has CDR1 MNHEY and CDR2 SVGEGT. This CDR3 has 14 amino acids. The CDR3 here is CASSYSWDNYGQYF. The covered CDR3 bases are TGTGCCAGCAGTTACTCTTGGGACAACTATGGT.

As to this clone: The read halts 3 residues ahead of the CDR3 end, with the missing end drawn from the germline J gene. The V and J genes are TRBV18 and TRBJ1-2; D ambiguous. The ends were cut back, 3 bases at V and 3 bases at J, with 11 bases in the middle. Germline CDR1 KGHSH, CDR2 LQKENI. The CDR3 sequence is 14 residues long. The CDR3 protein is CASSPGRLDYGYTF. The CDR3 DNA, read in part, is TGTGCCAGCTCACCTGGCAGGCTGGACTATGGC. The full variable domain, with the rest looked up from reference TRBV18 and TRBJ1-2, is NAGVMQNPRHLVRRRGQEARLRCSPMKGHSHVYWYRQLPEEGLKFMVYLQKENIIDESGMPKERFSAEFPKEGPSILRIQQVVRGDSAAYFCASSPGRLDYGYTFGSGTRLTVV.

On this clone: The read finishes 3 residues shy of the CDR3 end, and the germline J gene is used to complete it. V gene TRBV7-6 combines with J gene TRBJ2-3, with D possibly being TRBD2 (6 bases). Between the trimmed V and J ends, which lost 5 bases and 7 bases, there was a span of 19 bases. There are 15 residues in the CDR3. CDR1 and CDR2 from the germline V gene are SGHVS and FNYEAQ. The CDR3 bases that were read are TGTGCCAGCAGCATACCACGACTAGTTCTGAATACG. It yields the protein CASSIPRLVLNT. The whole CDR3 sequence is CASSIPRLVLNTQYF.

By frequency, this clone registers medium-sized (0.01 to 0.1%). The missing CDR3 end, 3 residues past where the read stops, is filled in from the germline J gene. This chain joins TRBV6-1 and TRBJ2-3; 9 nucleotides align to TRBD1. Trimming cost V 0 bases and J 4 bases; bases outside gene matches: 2. This CDR3 is 15 amino acids long. Germline V gene sequence: CDR1 MNHNS, CDR2 SASEGT. The CDR3 here is CASSEATGGADTQYF. Incomplete CDR3 DNA: TGTGCCAGCAGTGAAGCGACAGGGGGAGCAGATACG.

Comment on this clone: The sequenced fragment ends 3 residues before the CDR3 boundary, so the rest is inferred from the germline J gene. The J gene is TRBJ1-5, the V gene TRBV20-1; 9 nucleotides line up with TRBD1. The CDR3 is 15 residues long. Per the germline V gene, CDR1 is DFQATT and CDR2 is SNEGSKA (reference sequence). Unmatched junction bases numbered 8, after V lost 6 bases and J lost 2 bases. Partial CDR3 DNA: TGCAGTGCGGAGACAGGGGGACGAGGCAATCAGCCC. Translation gives CSAETGGRGNQP. In full, the CDR3 is CSAETGGRGNQPQHF.

According to its frequency, this clone is medium-sized. The observed sequence ends 3 residues before the CDR3 terminus, with the missing tail filled in from the germline J gene. The chain has TRBV10-3 and TRBJ2-4; perhaps TRBD1 as D (6 bases). Germline lookup yields CDR1 ENHRY and CDR2 SYGVKD. The V and J ends lost 2 bases and 0 bases respectively, with 8 bases between them. The CDR3 consists of 15 residues. CDR3 DNA, as far as it was read: TGTGCCATCAGTGAGGACAGGTTAGCCAAAAACATT. The encoded protein is CAISEDRLAKNI. The whole CDR3 reads CAISEDRLAKNIQYF.

Note on this clone: The CDR3 goes on 3 residues after the read ends, and that part is filled in from the germline J gene. The J gene is TRBJ1-2, the V gene TRBV6-2 or TRBV6-3; perhaps TRBD1 as D (5 bases). Per germline, CDR1 MNHEY and CDR2 SVGEGT. This CDR3 comprises 16 residues. The CDR3: CASRSEGSGGTYDYTF. CDR3 DNA, as far as it was read: TGTGCCAGCCGCTCCGAGGGAAGCGGGGGGACCTACGAC.

To note about this clone: The CDR3 goes on 3 residues after the read ends, and that part is filled in from the germline J gene. V is TRBV11-2 and J is TRBJ2-3; 8 nucleotides align to TRBD2. CDR3 length equals 13 residues. V lost 6 bases to trimming and J lost 4 bases; unmatched junction nucleotides: 3. The germline V gene has CDR1 SGHAT and CDR2 FQNNGV. This chain's CDR3 is CASRTGGADTQYF. The CDR3 bases that were read are TGTGCCAGCAGGACCGGGGGGGCAGATACG.

Notes on this clone: From the germline J gene comes the end of the CDR3, since the read stops 3 residues before it. The rearrangement uses TRBV5-1 and TRBJ2-2; D uncertain. V was clipped by 0 bases and J by 6 bases, with 9 bases between them. Germline values: CDR1 SGHRS, CDR2 YFSETQ. This CDR3 has 14 residues. This CDR3 reads CASSLGPEAGELFF. Partial CDR3 DNA: TGCGCCAGCAGCTTGGGCCCAGAGGCCGGGGAG.

Notes on this clone: The read ends 3 residues before the CDR3 terminus; that terminus is restored from the germline J gene. The rearrangement joins TRBV7-9 to TRBJ1-2; D is ambiguous. Germline V gives CDR1 SEHNR, CDR2 FQNEAQ (reference sequence). CDR3 length: 14 amino acids. The CDR3 DNA, read in part, is TGTGCCAGCAGCCCCCGGACTACTTTGGATGAC. Residues: CASSPRTTLDD. The entire CDR3 reads CASSPRTTLDDYTF.

Comment on this clone: Read coverage stops 3 residues before the CDR3 terminus; the germline J gene supplies the remainder. The chain recombines TRBV18 with TRBJ1-2, with unresolved D. Germline V gene lookup returns CDR1 KGHSH and CDR2 LQKENI. The CDR3 has 14 amino acids. CDR3 sequence: CASTKALEADTYTF. CDR3 bases read: TGTGCCAGCACAAAAGCCCTAGAGGCAGATACC.